This TCR beta chain was found in a study of blood T cell repertoires in COVID-19. Study in general: Samples of COVID-19 (acute and convalescent) were obtained from the United States, Italy and Spain. T cells, B-cell-depleted T cells, or PBMCs supplied cDNA or gDNA.

The length of the CDR3 is 15 residues. The V and J ends lost 6 bases and 6 bases, in that order; junction bases with no gene match: 9. Germline-derived CDR1 and CDR2 are MDHEN and SYDVKM. Data came from immunoSEQ multiplex PCR; TCRdb stores just in-frame clones and leaves some out. The top ten clones hold over 8% of a sample with 260,000 or so clones, 88% of them seen once. The rearrangement uses TRBV28 and TRBJ2-1; 9 bases fit TRBD1. The material sequenced was peripheral blood. The TCR was taken from a man between 18 and 29 years old with active or convalescent COVID-19. This CDR3 reads CASRGTGGWANEQFF. The CDR3 bases are TGTGCCAGCAGGGGAACAGGGGGCTGGGCCAATGAGCAGTTCTTC.